These 30 T cell receptor beta chains were all obtained from the same sample, sequenced in a study of T cells after yellow fever vaccination. From the 5' RACE reads, TCRdb called clonotypes with MiXCR, one entry per CDR3 protein. The repertoire holds a few hundred thousand distinct CDR3 sequences, with 3.6% as singletons. The sequencing used PBMCs, collected on the day of the yellow fever booster vaccination. These receptors all come from a man between 18 and 35 years old who received the YFV17D yellow fever vaccine.

This clonotype occurred many times. The rearrangement uses TRBV3-1 and TRBJ2-2; D possibly corresponds to TRBD1 (6 bases). The CDR3 has 14 residues. The germline gives CDR1 LGHDT, CDR2 YNNKEL (reference sequence). The V gene lost 5 bases and the J gene lost 2 bases, with 9 bases spanning the gap. As DNA, the CDR3 is TGTGCCAGCAGCGGGGGCAGAAACACCGGGGAGCTGTTTTTT. This translates into CASSGGRNTGELFF.

This chain connects TRBV5-1 to TRBJ1-1; no reliable D call. Trimming shortened V by 5 bases and J by 4 bases, and 18 bases separated the two germline ends. This CDR3 is built from 15 residues. The germline V gene encodes CDR1 SGHRS and CDR2 YFSETQ. In nucleotides, the CDR3 is TGCGCCAGCAGATCTGAGACCGGCTTCGGCACTGAAGCTTTCTTT. Protein sequence: CASRSETGFGTEAFF.

This clonotype was counted at least ten times. This chain connects TRBV5-5 to TRBJ1-2, with 8 bases fitting TRBD1. After removal of 4 bases from V and 8 bases from J, the junction contained 7 bases not matched to a gene. CDR3 length equals 13 residues. Germline-derived CDR1 and CDR2 are SGHKS and YYEKEE (reference sequence). The CDR3 reads CASSVTGVVGYTF. The CDR3 DNA sequence: TGTGCCAGCAGCGTGACAGGGGTGGTCGGCTACACCTTC.

This clonotype was recorded a few times. The chain employs TRBV10-3 and TRBJ2-7; 9 bases match TRBD1. The CDR3 has 14 residues. Germline loops: CDR1 ENHRY, CDR2 SYGVKD. J lost 1 base, V lost 7 bases, and 5 bases had no gene match. The CDR3 nucleotides are TGTGCCATCACCGGGACAGGGAAATCCTACGAGCAGTACGTC. Amino acids: CAITGTGKSYEQYV.

This clonotype has just a few counts. J is TRBJ1-2 and V is TRBV6-5, with D tentatively TRBD1 (6 bases). Per germline, CDR1 MNHEY and CDR2 SVGAGI. The CDR3 spans 16 residues. The V end was cut by 0 bases, the J end by 4 bases, with 15 bases between. In DNA form, the CDR3 reads TGTGCCAGCAGTTACTCGGGGCAGGGGAAGAGCTATGGCTACACCTTC. Encoded protein: CASSYSGQGKSYGYTF.

This clonotype was observed at least ten times. The chain combines TRBV16 with TRBJ2-3; D is unresolved. Germline V gives CDR1 KGHSY, CDR2 FQNENV. The CDR3 contains 14 residues. V was clipped by 4 bases and J by 1 base, with 9 bases between them. Here the CDR3 DNA reads TGTGCCAGCAGCCCCCCGTATCGCACAGATACGCAGTATTTT. This encodes CASSPPYRTDTQYF.

This clonotype occurred many times. V usage is TRBV5-1 and J usage is TRBJ2-3; D is ambiguous. The CDR3 totals 14 residues. Between the trimmed V and J ends, which lost 4 bases and 6 bases, there was a span of 15 bases. Germline CDR1 and CDR2: SGHRS and YFSETQ. The CDR3 DNA reads as TGCGCCAGCAGCGTCCCACTCCTGAGTGATACGCAGTATTTT. Amino acid sequence: CASSVPLLSDTQYF.

This clonotype was found many times. The genes are TRBV5-6 and TRBJ2-7; D uncertain. V was pared by 2 bases and J by 0 bases, with 18 bases between. The CDR3 totals 17 residues. Germline assignment: CDR1 SGHDT and CDR2 YYEEEE. CDR3 in DNA: TGTGCCAGCAGCTTCAGTCTCGCGGATCTCAGCTCCTACGAGCAGTACGTC. This gives the protein CASSFSLADLSSYEQYV.

At least ten counts were recorded for this clonotype. The chain employs TRBV27 and TRBJ2-2; TRBD2 agrees at 10 bases. There are 18 residues in the CDR3. Germline CDR1 and CDR2: MNHEY and SMNVEV (reference sequence). Trimming took 0 bases from V and 5 from J; bases not matched to a gene: 9. The DNA of the CDR3 is TGTGCCAGCAGTTTATCGGAGCCTAGCGGGGGCCCGACCGGGGAGCTGTTTTTT. Protein: CASSLSEPSGGPTGELFF.

This clonotype showed up many times. V gene TRBV27 combines with J gene TRBJ2-3; D ambiguous. Between the trimmed V and J ends, which lost 3 bases and 1 base, there was a span of 5 bases. CDR1 MNHEY and CDR2 SMNVEV come from the germline V gene (reference sequence). The CDR3 covers 13 residues. DNA for the CDR3: TGTGCCAGCAGTTTCAAGCGCACAGATACGCAGTATTTT. This sequence encodes CASSFKRTDTQYF.

There are a few counts of this clonotype. This chain links TRBV9 with TRBJ2-7; D might be TRBD1 (6 bases). Per germline, CDR1 SGDLS and CDR2 YYNGEE. Trimming took off 3 bases at V and 7 bases at J, with 20 bases between the two ends. The length of the CDR3 is 15 residues. The CDR3 here is CASSDHGARGVEQYF. In nucleotides, the CDR3 is TGTGCCAGCAGCGATCATGGGGCCAGGGGAGTGGAGCAGTACTTC.

The chain joins TRBV7-2 to TRBJ2-3, with 7 positions matching TRBD2. Germline CDR1 SGHTA, CDR2 FQGNSA. Losses at the gene ends were 1 base for V and 2 bases for J; bases not matched to a gene: 3. This CDR3 is 15 amino acids long. The CDR3 sequence is CASSLVGGFTDTQYF. The CDR3 DNA sequence: TGTGCCAGCAGCTTAGTCGGGGGGTTCACAGATACGCAGTATTTT.

The chain has TRBV30 and TRBJ1-2; 8 bases fit TRBD1. This CDR3 has 11 amino acids. Germline V lookup: CDR1 GTSNPN, CDR2 SVGIG (reference sequence). J lost 5 bases, V lost 5 bases, and 1 base had no gene match. The CDR3 reads CAWDRGYGYTF. DNA for the CDR3: TGTGCCTGGGACAGGGGATATGGCTACACCTTC. Variable domain in full (rest from reference TRBV30 and TRBJ1-2): SQTIHQWPATLVQPVGSPLSLECTVEGTSNPNLYWYRQAAGRGLQLLFYSVGIGQISSEVPQNLSASRPQDRQFILSSKKLLLSDSGFYLCAWDRGYGYTFGSGTRLTVV.

Details on this clonotype: Compared with germline, one end of the junction differs, possibly owing to a read error. The chain couples TRBV7-9 to TRBJ2-5; the match to TRBD2 covers 9 bases. Germline loops: CDR1 SEHNR, CDR2 FQNEAQ (reference sequence). This CDR3 is built from 16 residues. The CDR3 protein is CSSSPTSGGISETQYF. CDR3 nucleotide sequence: TGTTCCAGCAGCCCGACAAGCGGGGGGATATCAGAGACCCAGTACTTC.

This chain uses TRBV5-1 with TRBJ2-7; the D gene is possibly TRBD2 (5 bases). The length of the CDR3 is 14 residues. Germline-derived CDR1 and CDR2 are SGHRS and YFSETQ. The V end was cut by 3 bases, the J end by 6 bases, with 16 bases between. The CDR3 DNA sequence: TGCGCCAGCAGCTCTCCGGGCTCGGCGGGCGAGCAGTACTTC. Translating it yields CASSSPGSAGEQYF. Filled out from reference TRBV5-1 and TRBJ2-7, the complete variable domain reads KAGVTQTPRYLIKTRGQQVTLSCSPISGHRSVSWYQQTPGQGLQFLFEYFSETQRNKGNFPGRFSGRQFSNSRSEMNVSTLELGDSALYLCASSSPGSAGEQYFGPGTRLTVT.

The chain combines TRBV6-5 with TRBJ2-3; no clear D gene. V dropped 5 bases and J dropped 7 bases, with 16 bases sitting between them. The CDR3 has 14 amino acids. The germline V gene has CDR1 MNHEY and CDR2 SVGAGI. The CDR3 DNA reads TGTGCCAGCAGTAAACGGACCCTTGGGAATACGCAGTATTTT. Residues: CASSKRTLGNTQYF.

In this sample, this clonotype turned up a few times. The V gene is TRBV2, the J gene TRBJ2-2, with TRBD2 identical over 14 bases. CDR1 and CDR2 from the germline V gene are SNHLY and FYNNEI. There are 16 residues in the CDR3. Germline trimming cut 8 bases from V and 5 bases from J; bases unmatched to any gene: 7. The CDR3 coding sequence is TGTGCCAGCCGGACTAGCGGGGGGCCAGGGACCGGGGAGCTGTTTTTT. This translates into CASRTSGGPGTGELFF.

The V and J genes are TRBV7-2 and TRBJ2-3, with 8 bases aligning to TRBD2. CDR1 SGHTA and CDR2 FQGNSA come from the germline V gene. The junction had 18 bases not matched to a gene; V was cut back by 5 bases and J by 11 bases. The length of the CDR3 is 16 residues. CDR3 amino acids: CASSPTGLEVLVGQYF. In DNA, the CDR3 is TGTGCCAGCAGCCCAACGGGACTAGAGGTTCTCGTGGGGCAGTATTTT.

There are a few counts of this clonotype. This chain uses TRBV20-1 with TRBJ2-1; the D gene is possibly TRBD1 (5 bases). The V gene's germline CDR1 is DFQATT and CDR2 SNEGSKA (reference sequence). V gave up 1 base and J gave up 3 bases, with 13 bases separating them. The CDR3 covers 15 residues. The chain's CDR3 is CSARATQGVYNEQFF. CDR3 nucleotides: TGCAGTGCTAGAGCTACGCAGGGTGTCTACAATGAGCAGTTCTTC.

In DNA form, the CDR3 reads TGCGCCAGCAGCTTGCTGTGGAGGGAAAGACCCGGGGAGCTGTTTTTT. Translating gives CASSLLWRERPGELFF. The chain is built from TRBV5-1 and TRBJ2-2, with a possible D match to TRBD2 (6 bases). V dropped 1 base and J dropped 6 bases, with 16 bases sitting between them. The CDR3 has 16 residues. The germline gives CDR1 SGHRS, CDR2 YFSETQ.

The chain joins TRBV5-1 to TRBJ2-2; D is possibly TRBD2 (6 bases). Germline CDR1 SGHRS, CDR2 YFSETQ. This CDR3 contains 16 residues. Trimming took off 0 bases at V and 1 base at J, with 10 bases between the two ends. The CDR3 here is CASSLAPAGNTGELFF. DNA for the CDR3: TGCGCCAGCAGCTTGGCCCCAGCGGGGAACACCGGGGAGCTGTTTTTT.

This clonotype appeared many times. CDR3 region: CSATGPFGNTIYF. CDR3 nucleotides: TGCAGTGCAACCGGACCTTTTGGAAACACCATATATTTT. The gene calls are TRBV20-1 and TRBJ1-3, with D uncertain. Trimming took off 6 bases at V and 3 bases at J, with 12 bases between the two ends. CDR3 size: 13 residues. Germline CDR1 reads DFQATT; CDR2 reads SNEGSKA (reference sequence).

This clonotype occurred many times. The chain employs TRBV2 and TRBJ2-1; TRBD1 is a possible D gene (6 bases). Trimming removed 7 bases from V and 1 base from J, with 11 bases in between. CDR3 size: 14 residues. The germline CDR1 and CDR2 sequences are SNHLY and FYNNEI. CDR3 bases: TGTGCCAGCACCCCGGACAGATCCTACAATGAGCAGTTCTTC. This codes for CASTPDRSYNEQFF.

V usage is TRBV7-2 and J usage is TRBJ1-6, with a weak D call TRBD1 (6 bases). V lost 4 bases to trimming and J lost 15 bases, with 10 bases between them. CDR3 length equals 11 residues. Germline V CDR1 and CDR2: SGHTA, FQGNSA. The CDR3 DNA reads TGTGCCAGCAGCTACGGGGGCCTCCTCCACTTT. Translating it yields CASSYGGLLHF.

This clonotype was observed a handful of times. The chain links TRBV30 to TRBJ1-5, with D tentatively TRBD1 (6 bases). This CDR3 has 17 residues. V was trimmed by 0 bases and J by 1 base, leaving 16 bases between them. The germline CDR1 and CDR2 sequences are GTSNPN and SVGIG (reference sequence). The DNA for the CDR3 is TGTGCCTGGAGTGTACGCCCAACAGGGTTGAGCAATCAGCCCCAGCATTTT. Encoded protein: CAWSVRPTGLSNQPQHF.

This chain connects TRBV18 to TRBJ2-5; no reliable D call. The germline V gene has CDR1 KGHSH and CDR2 LQKENI. V lost 0 bases and J 2 bases, leaving 7 bases between the germline ends. The CDR3 loop spans 14 amino acids. CDR3 nucleotide sequence: TGTGCCAGCTCACCACCGCAAGAACAAGAGACCCAGTACTTC. Its protein is CASSPPQEQETQYF.

There are many counts of this clonotype. The rearrangement links TRBV5-1 to TRBJ1-2; maybe TRBD1 (5 bases). This CDR3 contains 15 residues. CDR1 is SGHRS, CDR2 YFSETQ, per germline. V lost 0 bases, J lost 2 bases, and 11 bases lay in between. The DNA of the CDR3 is TGCGCCAGCAGCTTGGATGCAGGGAAGAACTATGGCTACACCTTC. As protein: CASSLDAGKNYGYTF.

In its sample, this clonotype was seen a few times. The chain joins TRBV12-3 or TRBV12-4 to TRBJ2-7; perhaps TRBD2 as D (5 bases). This CDR3 region has 13 residues. The V end lost 5 bases, the J end lost 7 bases, and 15 bases lay between the germline ends. The DNA of the CDR3 is TGTGCCAGCAGTCCGGGGTCTGGAGAGGAGCAGTACTTC. Residues: CASSPGSGEEQYF.

The table lists this clonotype with many counts. The V gene is TRBV11-2, the J gene TRBJ2-5; 7 bases map to TRBD1. Per the germline V gene, CDR1 is SGHAT and CDR2 is FQNNGV. V trimming: 4 bases; J trimming: 3 bases; junction bases outside the gene matches: 2. This CDR3 is 13 amino acids long. In DNA, the CDR3 is TGTGCCAGCAGCTATGGACAGGAAGAGACCCAGTACTTC. Its translation is CASSYGQEETQYF.

This clonotype was recorded many times. The chain joins TRBV15 to TRBJ2-7; 11 nucleotides agree with TRBD1. V shed 0 bases, J shed 7 bases, and the junction held 8 bases outside the gene matches. The CDR3 loop spans 16 amino acids. The germline gives CDR1 LNHNV, CDR2 YYDKDF (reference sequence). The DNA for the CDR3 is TGTGCCACCAGCAGAGATTCCGGGACAGGGGGTCGTGAGCAGTACTTC. It translates to CATSRDSGTGGREQYF. Variable domain in full (rest from reference TRBV15 and TRBJ2-7): DAMVIQNPRYQVTQFGKPVTLSCSQTLNHNVMYWYQQKSSQAPKLLFHYYDKDFNNEADTPDNFQSRRPNTSFCFLDIRSPGLGDTAMYLCATSRDSGTGGREQYFGPGTRLTVT.